Following are 32 T cell receptor beta chains from one sample sequenced in a study of radiation and T cells in renal cell carcinoma. The time point here: blood 4 weeks post-SBRT, at nephrectomy. Treatment defined: 15 Gy SBRT to primary tumor, nephrectomy 4 weeks later. Produced via immunoSEQ multiplex PCR; TCRdb's table is partial and in-frame only. The profile shows about 150,000 clones, around nine tenths of them singletons. The sample in question was blood, obtained from a patient whose treatment included radiotherapy and nephrectomy. These receptors all come from a woman aged 50 to 60 with renal cell carcinoma.

The gene calls are TRBV7-2 and TRBJ1-6, with D uncertain. This CDR3 is 15 amino acids long. Trimming removed 5 bases from V and 8 bases from J, with 16 bases in between. Germline V gives CDR1 SGHTA, CDR2 FQGNSA. The CDR3 region has the DNA TGTGCCAGCAGCATCACGGTGGCGTATGATTCACCCCTCCACTTT. It yields the protein CASSITVAYDSPLHF.

This chain uses TRBV2 with TRBJ2-1; TRBD2 matches at 7 bases. This CDR3 comprises 15 residues. The germline V gene has CDR1 SNHLY and CDR2 FYNNEI. V was pared by 2 bases and J by 6 bases, with 7 bases of the junction left unmatched. CDR3 loop: CASSERREKFNEQFF. In nucleotides, the CDR3 is TGTGCCAGCAGTGAACGGCGGGAGAAGTTCAATGAGCAGTTCTTC.

The rearrangement joins TRBV13 to TRBJ1-5, with 9 bases lining up with TRBD1. The ends lost 5 bases at V and 2 bases at J; junction bases unmatched: 4. Germline V gives CDR1 PRHDT, CDR2 FYEKMQ (reference sequence). The CDR3 is made up of 15 amino acids. Written as DNA, the CDR3 is TGTGCCAGCAGCAGAAGGACAGGGGGCAATCAGCCCCAGCATTTT. Amino acids: CASSRRTGGNQPQHF.

The rearrangement uses TRBV6-5 and TRBJ2-7, with 9 positions matching TRBD1. The V and J ends lost 4 bases and 9 bases, in that order; junction bases with no gene match: 10. The CDR3 length is 14 residues. The V gene's germline CDR1 is MNHEY and CDR2 SVGAGI. The CDR3 region has the DNA TGTGCCAGCAGTTCAGCGGTCGGGACAGGGCCGCAGTACTTC. Translation gives CASSSAVGTGPQYF.

The CDR3 nucleotides read TGCGCCAGCAGCCTTCAGGAATCTGGGGCCAACGTCCTGACTTTC. It is translated as CASSLQESGANVLTF. The rearrangement links TRBV4-3 to TRBJ2-6; D not resolved. Trimming removed 4 bases at V and 1 base at J, with 8 bases between. This CDR3 region has 15 residues. Germline V gene lookup returns CDR1 LGHNA and CDR2 YSLEER.

This chain uses TRBV7-9 with TRBJ1-2; no firm D call. CDR1 is SEHNR and CDR2 is FQNEAQ in the germline V gene (reference sequence). V was cut by 0 bases and J by 0 bases, with 8 bases left in between. The CDR3 spans 15 residues. The CDR3 is CASSLAGSSNYGYTF. The CDR3 DNA follows: TGTGCCAGCAGCTTAGCGGGCAGTTCTAACTATGGCTACACCTTC.

In nucleotides, the CDR3 is TGTGCCAGCAGCCAAGGTCGCGGACAGCGGAACACTGAAGCTTTCTTT. Amino acids: CASSQGRGQRNTEAFF. The V gene is TRBV4-2, the J gene TRBJ1-1; possibly TRBD1 for D (6 bases). V gave up 1 base and J gave up 1 base, with 13 bases separating them. Per germline, CDR1 LGHNA and CDR2 YNFKEQ. This CDR3 region has 16 residues.

The chain has TRBV19 and TRBJ2-3; 10 bases align to TRBD2. CDR1 LNHDA and CDR2 SQIVND come from the germline V gene (reference sequence). The CDR3 is made up of 16 amino acids. Losses at the gene ends were 5 bases for V and 1 base for J; bases not matched to a gene: 6. In DNA form, the CDR3 reads TGTGCCAGTAGTCCTATAGCGGGGGGACGCACAGATACGCAGTATTTT. As protein: CASSPIAGGRTDTQYF.

This rearrangement joins TRBV28 to TRBJ1-1; D call uncertain. The germline gives CDR1 MDHEN, CDR2 SYDVKM. The V and J ends lost 7 bases and 0 bases respectively, with 9 bases between them. CDR3 length equals 13 residues. The DNA of the CDR3 is TGTGCCAGCACCCCTTCCTTGAACACTGAAGCTTTCTTT. It yields the protein CASTPSLNTEAFF.

The V call is TRBV5-1, the J call TRBJ2-2; a possible D gene is TRBD1 (5 bases). Germline V gene sequence: CDR1 SGHRS, CDR2 YFSETQ. The V and J ends lost 0 bases and 2 bases respectively, with 11 bases between them. This CDR3 is built from 16 residues. The CDR3 spells CASSLVPGPNTGELFF. The CDR3 bases are TGCGCCAGCAGCTTGGTACCAGGGCCCAACACCGGGGAGCTGTTTTTT.

The chain links TRBV7-2 to TRBJ1-1; a possible D gene is TRBD1 (6 bases). This CDR3 region has 18 residues. Trimming shortened V by 5 bases and J by 4 bases, and 26 bases separated the two germline ends. Germline CDR1 reads SGHTA; CDR2 reads FQGNSA. The CDR3 sequence is CASSESGTGYSFGTEAFF. CDR3 DNA sequence: TGTGCCAGCAGCGAAAGTGGTACAGGGTATAGTTTCGGCACTGAAGCTTTCTTT.

The V gene is TRBV5-4, the J gene TRBJ2-4; D unclear. V lost 3 bases and J 4 bases, leaving 11 bases between the germline ends. The CDR3 extends over 14 amino acids. Per the germline V gene, CDR1 is SGHNT and CDR2 is YYREEE (reference sequence). The chain's CDR3 is CASSSRDTKNIQYF. The DNA of the CDR3 is TGTGCCAGCAGCTCAAGAGACACTAAAAACATTCAGTACTTC. Drawing the rest from reference TRBV5-4 and TRBJ2-4, the complete variable domain is ETGVTQSPTHLIKTRGQQVTLRCSSQSGHNTVSWYQQALGQGPQFIFQYYREEENGRGNFPPRFSGLQFPNYSSELNVNALELDDSALYLCASSSRDTKNIQYFGAGTRLSVL.

The V and J genes are TRBV10-2 and TRBJ1-2; TRBD1 aligns across 8 bases. The germline CDR1 and CDR2 sequences are WSHSY and SAAADI. V dropped 5 bases and J dropped 8; count of bases not matched to a gene: 10. The CDR3 extends over 14 amino acids. CDR3 region: CASSKDRAPEGYTF. The CDR3, as DNA: TGCGCCAGCAGTAAGGACAGGGCCCCCGAGGGCTACACCTTC.

This clone has only one observation. The V gene is TRBV28, the J gene TRBJ1-1, with D perhaps TRBD1 (6 bases). V lost 5 bases to trimming and J lost 8 bases, with 18 bases between them. The CDR3 length is 14 residues. Germline CDR1 and CDR2: MDHEN and SYDVKM. The CDR3 protein is CASSLIRTDSEAFF. CDR3 bases: TGTGCCAGCAGTCTAATACGGACAGATTCGGAAGCTTTCTTT.

The V gene is TRBV10-1, the J gene TRBJ2-7; D unclear. This CDR3 region has 13 residues. Deletions cut 0 bases from V and 3 bases from J, with 6 bases between. CDR1 and CDR2 (germline): WNHNN, SYGVQD (reference sequence). CDR3 loop: CASSESGSYEQYF. In DNA, the CDR3 is TGCGCCAGCAGTGAGTCAGGCAGCTACGAGCAGTACTTC.

Comments on this clone: Other nucleotide sequences in the sample specify the same CDR3. The chain combines TRBV18 with TRBJ2-3, with D uncertain. The CDR3 consists of 13 residues. V dropped 0 bases and J dropped 0 bases, with 1 base sitting between them. CDR1 KGHSH and CDR2 LQKENI come from the germline V gene. The CDR3 region is CASSPPSTDTQYF. CDR3 nucleotide sequence: TGTGCCAGCTCACCACCTAGCACAGATACGCAGTATTTT.

The chain uses TRBV6-6 and TRBJ1-6; 9 positions match TRBD1. There are 16 residues in the CDR3. Germline CDR1 is MNHNY and CDR2 is SVGAGI (reference sequence). With 6 bases clipped from V and 8 bases from J, the junction kept 11 bases outside the gene matches. The CDR3 protein is CASSPERGQGYSPLHF. In DNA, the CDR3 is TGTGCCAGCAGCCCGGAAAGGGGACAGGGTTATTCACCCCTCCACTTT.

The chain recombines TRBV7-3 with TRBJ2-1, with 16 nucleotides matching TRBD2. V trimming: 5 bases; J trimming: 10 bases; junction bases outside the gene matches: 8. This CDR3 contains 16 residues. Germline CDR1 reads SGHTA; CDR2 reads FQGTGA. This CDR3 reads CASSRPGTSGRGEQFF. The CDR3 nucleotides are TGTGCCAGCAGCCGACCCGGGACTAGCGGGAGGGGAGAGCAGTTCTTC. Full variable domain (rest looked up from reference TRBV7-3 and TRBJ2-1): GAGVSQTPSNKVTEKGKYVELRCDPISGHTALYWYRQSLGQGPEFLIYFQGTGAADDSGLPNDRFFAVRPEGSVSTLKIQRTERGDSAVYLCASSRPGTSGRGEQFFGPGTRLTVL.

The V and J genes are TRBV19 and TRBJ2-1; 12 bases fit TRBD2. Trimming at V came to 0 bases and at J to 7 bases, leaving 1 base not matched to a gene. The germline CDR1 and CDR2 sequences are LNHDA and SQIVND (reference sequence). There are 15 residues in the CDR3. CDR3 sequence: CASSIEGTSGNEQFF. CDR3 in DNA: TGTGCCAGTAGTATAGAGGGGACTAGCGGGAATGAGCAGTTCTTC.

V is TRBV18 and J is TRBJ2-1; maybe TRBD1 (6 bases). CDR1 and CDR2 from the germline V gene are KGHSH and LQKENI. The CDR3 consists of 15 residues. V was trimmed by 3 bases and J by 7 bases, leaving 16 bases between them. The chain's CDR3 is CASSPGAEEINEQFF. The CDR3 nucleotides are TGTGCCAGCTCACCGGGGGCAGAAGAGATTAATGAGCAGTTCTTC.

In the case of this clone: The sample has other DNA sequences that encode this CDR3 too. The chain carries TRBV5-1 and TRBJ2-5; TRBD2 agrees at 7 bases. After removal of 0 bases from V and 2 bases from J, the junction contained 1 base not matched to a gene. Looked up from germline, CDR1 is SGHRS and CDR2 is YFSETQ. The CDR3 covers 14 residues. DNA of the CDR3: TGCGCCAGCAGCTTGGAAGCGGGGCAAGAGACCCAGTACTTC. Translating it yields CASSLEAGQETQYF. Based on the CDR3 plus reference TRBV5-1 and TRBJ2-5, the full variable domain is KAGVTQTPRYLIKTRGQQVTLSCSPISGHRSVSWYQQTPGQGLQFLFEYFSETQRNKGNFPGRFSGRQFSNSRSEMNVSTLELGDSALYLCASSLEAGQETQYFGPGTRLLVL.

This clone was detected only a few times. This chain connects TRBV29-1 to TRBJ2-1; the D call may be TRBD1 or TRBD2 (6 bases each). The CDR3 length is 15 residues. From germline, CDR1 is SQVTM and CDR2 ANQGSEA. Trimming pared 8 bases from V and 1 base from J, leaving 18 bases between. Here the CDR3 DNA reads TGCAGCCTGAGGGGGGCAGGCCCATCCTACAATGAGCAGTTCTTC. This codes for CSLRGAGPSYNEQFF.

The gene calls are TRBV7-5 and TRBJ1-4; the D segment call TRBD1 is taken from the table without a DNA check. TRBV7-5 is a known pseudogene. This CDR3 region has 15 residues. Written as DNA, the CDR3 is TGTGCCAGAAGCCTGGACAGGGCAACTAATGAAAAACTGTTTTTT. It specifies CARSLDRATNEKLFF.

The chain couples TRBV11-2 to TRBJ2-7; 8 nucleotides match TRBD1. The junction had 5 bases not matched to a gene; V was cut back by 5 bases and J by 2 bases. The CDR3 runs to 14 residues. Germline lookup yields CDR1 SGHAT and CDR2 FQNNGV. CDR3 amino acids: CASSRPGGPYEQYF. CDR3 DNA sequence: TGTGCCAGCAGCCGCCCAGGGGGCCCCTACGAGCAGTACTTC. Combining the CDR3 with reference TRBV11-2 and TRBJ2-7 gives the whole variable domain EAGVAQSPRYKIIEKRQSVAFWCNPISGHATLYWYQQILGQGPKLLIQFQNNGVVDDSQLPKDRFSAERLKGVDSTLKIQPAKLEDSAVYLCASSRPGGPYEQYFGPGTRLTVT.

This clone has a handful of counts. CDR3 nucleotides: TGTGCCAGCAGTGTGACGGGGCAGGGGGGGACCCAGTACTTC. It yields the protein CASSVTGQGGTQYF. The gene calls are TRBV25-1 and TRBJ2-5; maybe TRBD1 (7 bases). CDR3 length equals 14 residues. V gave up 4 bases and J gave up 7 bases, with 16 bases separating them. Germline assignment: CDR1 MGHDK and CDR2 SYGVNS.

Points on this clone: This sample also contains other DNA sequences that code for the same CDR3. The CDR3: CASSYVETQYF. The CDR3 DNA reads as TGTGCCAGCAGCTACGTTGAGACCCAGTACTTC. This sequence joins TRBV6-5 and TRBJ2-5, with unresolved D. With 6 bases removed from V and 5 bases from J, the gap between germline ends came to 7 bases. This CDR3 is built from 11 residues. In germline, CDR1 is MNHEY, CDR2 SVGAGI.

This sequence joins TRBV7-2 and TRBJ2-1; D is undetermined. The CDR3 is made up of 17 amino acids. CDR1 and CDR2 (germline): SGHTA, FQGNSA. Trimming shortened V by 2 bases and J by 0 bases, and 14 bases separated the two germline ends. The chain's CDR3 is CASSLSVGSSSYNEQFF. CDR3 coding DNA: TGTGCCAGCAGCTTATCGGTGGGCTCGAGCTCCTACAATGAGCAGTTCTTC.

The rearrangement links TRBV10-3 to TRBJ1-2, with 12 bases that match TRBD1. CDR3 size: 16 residues. Germline CDR1 reads ENHRY; CDR2 reads SYGVKD. V was clipped by 0 bases and J by 6 bases; unmatched bases: 5. CDR3 in DNA: TGTGCCATCAGTGAGTCTGGGACAGGGGGCGGCCATGGCTACACCTTC. It is translated as CAISESGTGGGHGYTF.

The gene calls are TRBV27 and TRBJ2-6, with unresolved D. Trimming stripped 1 base from V and 0 bases from J, with 10 bases between. The CDR3 is 17 residues long. In germline, CDR1 is MNHEY, CDR2 SMNVEV (reference sequence). The CDR3 nucleotides are TGTGCCAGCAGTTTATTGAGTTGGAGCTCTGGGGCCAACGTCCTGACTTTC. Its translation is CASSLLSWSSGANVLTF.

Notes on this clone: The sample carries other DNA sequences with the same CDR3. This chain joins TRBV4-3 and TRBJ2-5; TRBD1 or TRBD2 may be the D gene (5 bases each). The V gene's germline CDR1 is LGHNA and CDR2 YSLEER. CDR3 size: 14 residues. V was pared by 3 bases and J by 2 bases, with 10 bases between. The DNA of the CDR3 is TGCGCCAGCAGCCAGTCGGGACGGCAAGAGACCCAGTACTTC. The encoded protein is CASSQSGRQETQYF.

The chain has TRBV9 and TRBJ2-3; TRBD2 agrees at 10 bases. Germline V CDR1 and CDR2: SGDLS, YYNGEE. The V gene end was trimmed by 4 bases and the J gene end by 5 bases; junction bases not matched to a gene: 7. The CDR3 extends over 15 amino acids. CDR3 loop: CASSLRLAGEDTQYF. CDR3 nucleotides: TGTGCCAGCAGCCTTCGACTAGCGGGCGAAGATACGCAGTATTTT. Based on the CDR3 plus reference TRBV9 and TRBJ2-3, the full variable domain is DSGVTQTPKHLITATGQRVTLRCSPRSGDLSVYWYQQSLDQGLQFLIQYYNGEERAKGNILERFSAQQFPDLHSELNLSSLELGDSALYFCASSLRLAGEDTQYFGPGTRLTVL.

This rearrangement joins TRBV4-3 to TRBJ1-5; TRBD1 is a possible D gene (5 bases). Trimming cost V 1 base and J 5 bases, with 21 bases left between them. The germline CDR1 and CDR2 sequences are LGHNA and YSLEER. This CDR3 contains 18 residues. CDR3 region: CASSQGRGTYPEDQPQHF. CDR3 coding DNA: TGCGCCAGCAGCCAAGGGCGAGGGACGTATCCCGAAGATCAGCCCCAGCATTTT.